This TCR beta chain was found in a study of cytomegalovirus exposure and HLA in healthy donors (dated by TCRdb to 2017 to 2019). Study-wide context: An earlier analysis of roughly 630 of the donors reported 250 to 300 Gb of sequence data and 100 million to 140 million unique TCR beta sequences from about 179 million T cells. Alongside the repertoire data, information on donor age, sex, ethnicity and CMV serostatus was compiled. Along with the approximately 620-subject first cohort, a separate validation cohort of over a hundred different subjects was used. All discovery cohort repertoires had been generated using a single sequencing platform. To predict cytomegalovirus infection status, the study combined high-throughput TCR immunosequencing, statistical association of individual TCRs with disease status, and machine learning. Class I and class II HLA loci were covered by the typing at four-digit resolution. A later genetic analysis took genome-wide SNP genotypes for about three fifths of the roughly 700 donors and used that subset as a discovery cohort. On average, roughly 240,000 unique TCR beta nucleotide sequences were sequenced per donor among some 420 genotyped donors of the cohort, with roughly 20% of those sequences being non-productive. An earlier analysis of fewer than 700 of the donors applied high-throughput TCR beta sequencing to assess whether each TCR beta V gene segment acted as functional or pseudogenic. The study aimed to test whether signatures of past pathogen exposure could be identified by cataloging public T cell receptors. Of the roughly 400 genotyped donors, less than 90% were placed in the genetic ancestry cluster associated with self-reported Caucasian donors. The number of typed donors differed by locus: roughly 629-640 for A, B, C, DRB1 and DQB1; approximately 530 for DQA1; over 600 for DPA1; and some 430 for DPB1. The study used immunosequencing to profile the T cell repertoires of under 700 subjects and linked those repertoires to cytomegalovirus serostatus. Roughly 290 gigabases of sequencing data and around 80 million unique TCR sequences made up an early release that covered over 550 HLA-typed donors. Rather than using new phenotypic data, the later analysis identified candidate immune exposures from TCR beta sequences and from how often those sequences occurred across donors. In a later analysis, previously published TCR beta repertoires from about 640 donors were re-analyzed and high-resolution HLA genotyping was added so that TCR occurrence patterns could be studied. A few DR-DQ haplotypes were treated as single units for association and clustering because of strong linkage in the cohort.

This clone was seen more than once but under ten times. It has no known antigen specificity. Within one base of it there is no much larger clone, and no base qualities were kept. Library preparation used the immunoSEQ multiplex PCR assay. A mixture of 60 forward primers for TCR Vbeta segments and 13 reverse primers for TCR Jbeta segments was used in the multiplex PCR. A multiplex PCR assay on genomic DNA amplified the CDR3 region of rearranged TCR beta genes. On the Illumina HiSeq System, the amplified TCR beta libraries were sequenced as 87-base-pair reads. The source study handled its data this way. Across the 600 to 700 repertoires, a later analysis counted some 81 million unique TCR beta chains, 8.5 million to 12 million of which were shared by at least two donors. Raw reads were error-corrected and collapsed into unique sequences by a nearest-neighbor algorithm in which closely related sequences were merged to remove PCR and sequencing errors. Alignment of CDR3 sequences to IMGT reference sequences was used to assign V, D and J gene segments. For a sequence to be retained, at least a six-nucleotide match to both a V gene segment and a J gene segment was required. A rearrangement was called productive if the CDR3 had no stop codons and remained in frame with V and J, and every other rearrangement was called non-productive. CDR3 was defined according to IMGT convention as the region running from the second conserved V-encoded cysteine to the conserved J-encoded phenylalanine. The earlier analysis of 450 to 750 of the donors excluded any sequence lacking an unambiguous match to a single V gene segment. An earlier analysis of approximately 590 of the donors classified V segments as functional when productive rearrangements were above 56.7% and as segregating when the standard deviation between donors was above 5%. A statistical classification framework was built to diagnose cytomegalovirus status from the catalog of TCR beta chain sequences. A later analysis assigned V and J genes by comparing TCR nucleotide sequences with IMGT/GENE-DB human TR gene sequences. A later analysis assigned CDR3 sequences and most-parsimonious VDJ recombination scenarios with the TCRdist pipeline. In a later analysis, every TCR beta chain was defined by the combination of its CDR3 amino acid sequence and its V-gene family, and reads without a unique V-gene family were dropped. To address suspected cross-contamination and a sequencing artifact, a later analysis removed approximately 600 highly shared, low-generation-probability nucleotide sequences. A later analysis calculated a clonal expansion index for each public chain from normalized within-repertoire ranks of inferred template counts. In a later analysis, generation probabilities were computed using a VDJ recombination model fitted to out-of-frame rearrangements, and the results were checked against IGoR. A later analysis scored TCR-TCR, TCR-HLA and TCR-CMV co-occurrence with hypergeometric tests, applying a repertoire-size bias correction to TCR pairs. In a later analysis, false discovery rates were estimated by permuting HLA or CMV assignments 20 times. In a later analysis, co-occurring TCRs were grouped using DBSCAN, with TCRdist sequence similarity added in when clustering inside HLA-allele-positive subsets. Co-occurrence clustering excluded repertoires with fewer than 30,000 or more than 120,000 public chains, plus five with anomalous nucleotide sharing. TCRdb holds this immuneACCESS table with in-frame rearrangements only. Some clones are missing; in checked studies, unresolved V genes explain under half, and the rest has no known cause. V and J calls and clone size are copied from that table; D and trimming were computed from the DNA. In all, the sample holds over 85,000 clones, and 60% to 80% of those were seen once. The ten biggest clones cover around 3.2% of the sample.

The study at large found these results: A further reported finding was that TCR beta sequences accurately predicted the HLA-A and HLA-B alleles for most subjects in the first cohort. The study gave a list of under 200 TCR beta chains associated with cytomegalovirus. In a later analysis, HLA-associated TCR beta chains were found to be more clonally expanded and to have lower generation probabilities than equally common non-associated chains. Strong co-occurrence of HLA alleles, especially DR and DQ, made assigning TCR associations to individual alleles difficult. The only immune exposure information available for the cohort was CMV serostatus. HLA typing was unavailable for some donors at each locus, so association tests used only the typed subset. In a later genetic analysis, fewer N-insertions in productive TCRs were reported among donors in an Asian-associated ancestry cluster than the approximately 670-donor mean. Several of the top co-occurrence clusters appeared to be linked to parvovirus B19, influenza, CMV and Epstein-Barr virus, according to a later analysis. The authors suggested that the approach could potentially be extended to other disease states and immunological phenotypes. A cluster of highly shared sequence variants was judged likely to represent a technical artifact of the sequencing pipeline. In a later genetic analysis, a missense DCLRE1C variant was associated with V-gene and J-gene trimming of TCR beta chains, and the association was replicated in an independent cohort. The cohort was sequenced for TCR beta chains only, and without alpha or paired-chain data the features that could be detected were limited. Presence/absence analyses assumed roughly uniform sequencing depth across donors, an assumption that may not hold. In a later analysis, TCR association rates were found to vary across HLA loci, with the most associated TCRs seen for DRB1 alleles and the fewest for HLA-C alleles. In a later analysis, around 17,000 TCR beta sequences were associated with specific HLA alleles at a false discovery rate of 0.05. While some public TCRs were present in many individuals, most TCR sequences turned up only very rarely across donors. In a later analysis, most CMV-associated TCR beta chains were found to appear HLA-restricted, with HLA associations seemingly driven largely by CMV exposure. Linkage disequilibrium might explain the correlated functional status among segregating V segments, but an unknown experimental factor could not be excluded. Roughly 17 rarely observed V segments, including chromosome 9 orphons, were excluded from the earlier analysis of a few hundred of the donors because counts were too low. In vitro tests confirmed that three of the cytomegalovirus-associated TCR beta chains recognize cytomegalovirus antigens. Broadly in line with IMGT annotations, most TCR beta V segments showed up in productive rearrangements about 87% or about 30% of the time in an earlier analysis of around 550 of the donors. The 87-base-pair reads could not distinguish some IMGT-functional V segments, including TRBV6-2 and TRBV6-3, so those segments were excluded. The classifier was reported to diagnose cytomegalovirus status with high specificity and sensitivity in both the original and validation cohorts.

In total, approximately 700 healthy bone marrow donors made up the cohort. Cohort members were all nominally healthy when sampled, although unrecorded immune exposures were likely present. The donor tested CMV seronegative, placing the donor among the roughly 340 seronegative members of the cohort. Every donor gave a peripheral blood sample, and the peripheral blood mononuclear cells from that sample were used for TCR beta sequencing. Genomic DNA extraction from the blood cell samples was performed with the Qiagen DNeasy Blood Extraction Kit. CDR1 KGHSH and CDR2 LQKENI are derived from the germline V gene. The CDR3 goes from the cysteine to the phenylalanine over 14 residues. The only DNA kept is the CDR3, 42 bases in frame from the first base. Cut back by 3 bases and 5 bases, the V and J ends lie 13 bases apart.

The rearrangement joined TRBV18 to TRBJ1-1; the best D guess is TRBD1, with 6 bases matching. The TCR originated in a man aged 35-49 years in good health and CMV-seronegative. Sequenced input: PBMCs. CDR3 reads: CASSPATGSTEAFF. The DNA sequence reads TGTGCCAGCTCACCGGCCACAGGGAGTACTGAAGCTTTCTTT.